The 8 T cell receptor beta chains listed next were all sequenced from one sample in a study of TET2 disruption in CD19-targeted CAR T cells. No antigen is known for these receptors. Only in-frame clones appear in the TCRdb table, and some are missing; sequencing was by immunoSEQ multiplex PCR. The listing records 25,000 to 30,000 clones. Treatment reported: autologous CTL019 cells: CD19 CAR with 4-1BB and CD3 zeta domains. The sequencing used CD8- CAR+ T cells sorted from cultured blood T cells, collected for CD19 CAR T cell therapy. The subset here: CD8-negative CAR-positive T cells from the infusion product. Every receptor here comes from a man between 65 and 85 years old with chronic lymphocytic leukemia.

About this clone itself: The read gets to within 3 residues of the CDR3 end, and the germline J gene fills in the rest. J is TRBJ1-4 and V is TRBV4-2; TRBD1 matches 7 bases. The germline V gene has CDR1 LGHNA and CDR2 YNFKEQ. The V gene end was trimmed by 1 base and the J gene end by 8 bases; junction bases not matched to a gene: 7. CDR3 size: 15 residues. The CDR3 sequence: CASSQVVDRIEKLFF. The covered CDR3 bases are TGTGCCAGCAGCCAAGTCGTGGACAGGATAGAAAAA.

As regards this clone: The read is 3 residues too short to cover the CDR3 end, so that end is filled in from the germline J gene. The rearrangement uses TRBV12-3 or TRBV12-4 and TRBJ1-1; D may be TRBD1 (6 bases). This CDR3 is built from 15 residues. Trimming stripped 6 bases from V and 0 bases from J, with 14 bases between. The covered CDR3 bases are TGTGCCAGCAGCCCCCGGGGGGCGATGAACACTGAA. Protein product: CASSPRGAMNTE. The complete CDR3 protein is CASSPRGAMNTEAFF.

The sequenced part of the CDR3 DNA is TGTGCCAGCAGCTTAGTGGGACACCCAGCTACG. Amino acid sequence: CASSLVGHPAT. The full CDR3 protein is CASSLVGHPATQYF. The chain is built from TRBV7-9 and TRBJ2-3, with D maybe TRBD1 (6 bases). The CDR3 end falls 3 residues outside the read, so it is completed with the germline J gene. Trimming pared 1 base from V and 8 bases from J, leaving 13 bases between. CDR3 length: 14 amino acids. Germline loops: CDR1 SEHNR, CDR2 FQNEAQ (reference sequence).

As to this clone: The read falls 3 residues short of the CDR3 end, and the missing part is taken from the germline J gene. The chain joins TRBV30 to TRBJ1-1; no definite D call. This CDR3 has 12 amino acids. Germline values: CDR1 GTSNPN, CDR2 SVGIG (reference sequence). CDR3 residues: CAWTFGPGGAFF. The sequenced part of the CDR3 DNA is TGTGCCTGGACGTTTGGGCCTGGAGGC.

About this clone: The observed sequence ends 3 residues before the CDR3 terminus, with the missing tail filled in from the germline J gene. This chain links TRBV20-1 with TRBJ1-5, with D unresolved. From germline, CDR1 is DFQATT and CDR2 SNEGSKA (reference sequence). Trimming took 6 bases from V and 0 from J, leaving 15 bases between them. This CDR3 is 15 amino acids long. The CDR3 DNA, read in part, is TGCAGTGCCTCTAGGGCGGACTATAGCAATCAGCCC. It specifies CSASRADYSNQP. The full CDR3 protein reads CSASRADYSNQPQHF.

Note on this clone: Coverage ceases 3 residues before the CDR3 finishes, and the germline J gene fills in the end. V usage is TRBV6-2 or TRBV6-3 and J usage is TRBJ2-3, with 9 bases identical to TRBD2. The germline CDR1 and CDR2 sequences are MNHEY and SVGEGT. The CDR3 has 15 residues. The CDR3 loop is CASSVSGGGRETQYF. CDR3 DNA (partial): TGTGCCAGCAGTGTTAGCGGGGGCGGTCGAGAGACG.

With regard to this clone: The read ends 3 residues shy of where the CDR3 ends; the end is completed using the germline J gene. The chain joins TRBV7-3 to TRBJ1-2; 9 bases fit TRBD1. CDR3 size: 14 residues. Germline V gene data show CDR1 as SGHTA and CDR2 as FQGTGA. The CDR3 region is CASSIGQGTDTYTF. Incomplete CDR3 DNA: TGTGCCAGCAGCATCGGACAGGGGACAGATACC.

Note on this clone: A read error may produce the germline difference seen at one junction end. The CDR3 is cut off 3 residues early in the read; its end comes from the germline J gene. Other DNA sequences in the sample encode the same CDR3. This chain links TRBV20-1 with TRBJ1-2; 7 positions agree with TRBD1. This CDR3 has 14 amino acids. The germline V gene has CDR1 DFQATT and CDR2 SNEGSKA (reference sequence). The CDR3 reads CSARGQGGNYGYTF. The DNA read from the CDR3 is TGCAGTGCTAGAGGGCAGGGGGGTAACTATGGT.